This TCR beta chain emerged from a study of response to subunit inactivated influenza vaccine. Study conclusions and caveats: Authors suggested each seasonal influenza vaccination recruits few new T cells.

TCRdb reprocessed the RT-PCR reads via MiXCR and lists one record per CDR3 protein. The repertoire includes approximately 230,000 distinct CDR3 sequences, more than 9% of them detected once, and 7.8% sits in the top ten. In this sample, this clonotype turned up a few times. Its antigen is as yet unknown. The material was non-naive T cells sorted from PBMCs, obtained approximately 15 days before vaccination. This receptor was obtained from a man aged 50 to 60 who received an inactivated influenza vaccine.

The CDR3 reads CASSLWAGVFTDTQYF. The DNA for the CDR3 is TGCGCCAGCAGCTTGTGGGCGGGAGTATTCACAGATACGCAGTATTTT. V gene TRBV5-1 combines with J gene TRBJ2-3, with 7 nucleotides matching TRBD2. The V segment lost 1 base and the J segment 2 bases; nucleotides outside the gene matches: 7. CDR1 is SGHRS, CDR2 YFSETQ, per germline. The CDR3 has 16 residues.